This T cell receptor beta chain originates from a study of T cells in Graves' hyperthyroidism and ophthalmopathy. Overall study context: Prior to any treatment, at the point of initial diagnosis, peripheral blood was collected.

It was RNA transcripts that yielded the amplified TCR beta CDR3 regions. In the first-round RT-PCR of the TCR CDR3, the HTBI primer set was used. TCRdb redid the calling of the multiplex PCR reads with MiXCR, one entry per CDR3 protein. The sample comprises more than 150,000 distinct CDR3 sequences, more than 15% of which are singletons, and 25% to 30% rests with the top ten. This clonotype was observed a handful of times. The antigen is undetermined. The CDR3 totals 15 residues. V shed 4 bases and J shed 0 bases, with 12 bases lying between them. The germline V gene has CDR1 LGHNA and CDR2 YNFKEQ. For the diagnoses, clinical symptoms, serum thyroxine and TRAb, thyroid ultrasound and orbital computed tomography were used. Overall study results and limits: Most thyroid-expanded clonotypes above 0.001 were also found in blood.

The V gene is TRBV4-2, the J gene TRBJ1-1; D not certain. Sequencing was done on a sample of blood. The sequence derives from a woman aged 50 to 60 with Graves' hyperthyroidism. For the CDR3, the DNA is TGTGCCAGCAGCCCTTGGCAAGAGGTGAACACTGAAGCTTTCTTT. Amino acids: CASSPWQEVNTEAFF.